The sequence of this T cell receptor beta chain was determined in a study of T-cell memory formation after mild COVID-19. Study details: For the most part, TCR clusters were specific to one donor. Whole-study results and caveats: Pre-infection memory contained some responding clones, which suggested that cross-reactive memory had joined. Clones that contracted from day 15 to 85 had balanced CD4/CD8; later expanders were CD4+ biased. Contracting CD4+ clones were located mainly in CM and EM, and CD8+ clones in EMRA.

Turning to this clonotype: Its target is unknown.

The V and J ends lost 5 bases and 4 bases respectively, with 7 bases between them. Looked up from germline, CDR1 is SNHLY and CDR2 is FYNNEI. There are 12 residues in the CDR3. TCRdb recomputed calls from the 5' RACE reads with MiXCR, one row per CDR3 protein. Here the sample spans hundreds of thousands of distinct CDR3 sequences, 20% being singletons. The material sequenced was PBMCs or a T cell subset sorted from them (not recorded which). The rearrangement joins TRBV2 to TRBJ2-3; TRBD2 might be the D (6 bases). The receptor comes from an adult woman who had mild COVID-19 (a few samples of this study predate the infection). Cell type and time point are not known. The CDR3: CASSREADTQYF. CDR3 nucleotides: TGTGCCAGCAGTAGGGAGGCAGATACGCAGTATTTT.